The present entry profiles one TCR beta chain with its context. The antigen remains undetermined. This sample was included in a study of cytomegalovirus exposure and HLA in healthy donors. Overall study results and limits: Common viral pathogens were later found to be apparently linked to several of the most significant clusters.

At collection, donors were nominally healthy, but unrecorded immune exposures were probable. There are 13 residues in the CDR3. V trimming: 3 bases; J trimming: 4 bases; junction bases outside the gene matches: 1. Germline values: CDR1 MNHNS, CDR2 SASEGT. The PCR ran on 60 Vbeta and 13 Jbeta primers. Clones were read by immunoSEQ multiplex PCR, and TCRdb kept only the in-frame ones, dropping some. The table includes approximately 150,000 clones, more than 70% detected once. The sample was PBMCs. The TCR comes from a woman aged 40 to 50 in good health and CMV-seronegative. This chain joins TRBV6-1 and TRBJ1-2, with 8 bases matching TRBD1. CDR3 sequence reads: CASSDGTGYGYTF. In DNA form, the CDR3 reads TGTGCCAGCAGTGACGGGACAGGCTATGGCTACACCTTC.